Following are 25 T cell receptor beta chains from one sample sequenced in a study of blood T cells in healthy people across ages. Primers used in a second PCR of about 6 to 11 cycles were a sample-barcoded 5' primer and a J-beta primer mix. MiXCR, applied by TCRdb to the 5' RACE reads, yields one record per CDR3 protein. In the table there are under 2 million distinct CDR3 sequences, about 32% of which are singletons. Sequencing was carried out using blood. Receptors originate from a woman aged 25 to 45 in good health.

This clonotype was counted only a few times. This chain uses TRBV6-6 with TRBJ1-4, with TRBD1 matching over 10 bases. J was trimmed by 8 bases and V by 2 bases; bases with no gene match: 11. The CDR3 length is 17 residues. The germline gives CDR1 MNHNY, CDR2 SVGAGI (reference sequence). The CDR3 sequence: CASSYRDRGLLDEKLFF. The CDR3 DNA follows: TGTGCCAGCAGTTACAGGGACAGGGGTCTCTTGGACGAAAAACTGTTTTTT.

The sample holds many counts of this clonotype. This chain connects TRBV11-2 to TRBJ2-3, with 10 positions matching TRBD2. Germline trimming cut 4 bases from V and 2 bases from J; bases unmatched to any gene: 6. The germline V gene encodes CDR1 SGHAT and CDR2 FQNNGV. The CDR3 runs 16 residues. The DNA of the CDR3 is TGTGCCAGCAGCTCCTCACTAGCGGGGATCACAGATACGCAGTATTTT. Its translation is CASSSSLAGITDTQYF.

This clonotype was seen repeatedly, ten times or more. V is TRBV29-1 and J is TRBJ1-2; possible D gene TRBD1, 5 bases. Germline CDR1 SQVTM, CDR2 ANQGSEA. The germline V and J ends were trimmed by 7 bases and 3 bases, with 15 bases remaining between them. This CDR3 region has 13 residues. The CDR3 coding sequence is TGCAGCGCAGGGACTCCGGAAGACTATGGCTACACCTTC. Translation gives CSAGTPEDYGYTF.

This clonotype appeared many times. The genes are TRBV29-1 and TRBJ2-7; 9 nucleotides align to TRBD1. Germline V gives CDR1 SQVTM, CDR2 ANQGSEA. V trimming: 2 bases; J trimming: 5 bases; junction bases outside the gene matches: 10. The CDR3 is 15 residues long. The CDR3 nucleotides read TGCAGCGTTGAATTGGGTGACAGGGGGGTCCACGAGCAGTACTTC. Its translation is CSVELGDRGVHEQYF.

The genes are TRBV24-1 and TRBJ2-7; maybe TRBD2 (5 bases). In germline, CDR1 is KGHDR, CDR2 SFDVKD. V lost 5 bases and J lost 3, with 10 bases in between. The CDR3 loop spans 13 amino acids. The chain's CDR3 is CATSVPGNYEQYF. The CDR3, as DNA: TGTGCCACCAGTGTACCGGGGAACTACGAGCAGTACTTC.

A word on this clonotype: A much larger clone sits a single nucleotide away, making a read error possible. The CDR3 DNA reads as TGCAGCGTCCAACGGGGGGACACGCAGTATTTT. Protein product: CSVQRGDTQYF. The chain has TRBV29-1 and TRBJ2-3; 7 nucleotides align to TRBD2. V was pared by 6 bases and J by 9 bases, with 6 bases of the junction left unmatched. This CDR3 is built from 11 residues. CDR1 and CDR2 from the germline V gene are SQVTM and ANQGSEA.

This clonotype was picked up one time. This chain joins TRBV5-1 and TRBJ2-3, with D unclear. Trimming took 4 bases from V and 2 from J, leaving 8 bases between them. CDR1 and CDR2 from the germline V gene are SGHRS and YFSETQ. CDR3 length: 13 residues. The CDR3 coding sequence is TGCGCCAGCAGCGAGGACCTCACAGATACGCAGTATTTT. It translates to CASSEDLTDTQYF.

This rearrangement joins TRBV2 to TRBJ2-5, with TRBD2 identical over 7 bases. The CDR3 is 14 residues long. Per the germline V gene, CDR1 is SNHLY and CDR2 is FYNNEI. V shed 10 bases, J shed 4 bases, and the junction held 12 bases outside the gene matches. CDR3 DNA: TGTGCCATGCGGGGGAGGGGCGCAGGAGAGACCCAGTACTTC. Amino acids: CAMRGRGAGETQYF.

The J gene is TRBJ2-6, the V gene TRBV4-1, with D uncertain. The CDR3 is made up of 17 amino acids. Trimming left V 2 bases short and J 1 base short, with 12 bases between. Germline values: CDR1 MGHRA, CDR2 YSYEKL. CDR3 sequence reads: CASSQTSRVSGANVLTF. The CDR3 coding sequence is TGCGCCAGCAGCCAAACCAGTAGGGTTTCTGGGGCCAACGTCCTGACTTTC.

The chain has TRBV6-1 and TRBJ1-5; tentative D call: TRBD1 (5 bases). From germline, CDR1 is MNHNS and CDR2 SASEGT. V was cut by 3 bases and J by 3 bases, with 12 bases left in between. The CDR3 has 15 residues. The CDR3 region has the DNA TGTGCCAGCAGTGAGTTGTCAGGGCCCAATCAGCCCCAGCATTTT. Its translation is CASSELSGPNQPQHF.

This clonotype occurred a few times. The chain couples TRBV15 to TRBJ2-7; D gene uncertain. The CDR3 length is 11 residues. CDR1 is LNHNV, CDR2 YYDKDF, per germline (reference sequence). V lost 1 base to trimming and J lost 6 bases, with 4 bases between them. Written as DNA, the CDR3 is TGTGCCACCAGCAGAGGTGGCGAGCAGTACTTC. Its translation: CATSRGGEQYF.

Notes on this clonotype: The junction and the germline gene differ at one end; a read error may be behind it. This sequence joins TRBV27 and TRBJ1-1, with D possibly being TRBD1 (5 bases). The germline V gene encodes CDR1 MNHEY and CDR2 SMNVEV (reference sequence). The CDR3 contains 15 residues. CDR3 sequence: CTSTPSRTMNTEAFF. Written as DNA, the CDR3 is TGTACCAGCACCCCCAGCAGGACAATGAACACTGAAGCTTTCTTT.

The chain combines TRBV10-3 with TRBJ2-3; the D gene is possibly TRBD2 (5 bases). V was cut by 3 bases and J by 5 bases, with 12 bases left in between. The CDR3 extends over 14 amino acids. Germline CDR1 and CDR2: ENHRY and SYGVKD. The CDR3 DNA reads as TGTGCCATCAGTGATGAGGGAGCAGGAGATACGCAGTATTTT. Its protein is CAISDEGAGDTQYF.

This clonotype was seen more than once but under ten times. V usage is TRBV25-1 and J usage is TRBJ2-1, with no clear D. V lost 2 bases and J lost 11, with 10 bases in between. Germline V gene sequence: CDR1 MGHDK, CDR2 SYGVNS. CDR3 length equals 12 residues. CDR3 bases: TGTGCCAGCAGTGAAAGATACTTCCAGCAGTTCTTC. Translating gives CASSERYFQQFF.

J is TRBJ2-1 and V is TRBV11-2; 8 nucleotides line up with TRBD2. CDR1 and CDR2 (germline): SGHAT, FQNNGV. Losses at the gene ends were 5 bases for V and 0 bases for J; bases not matched to a gene: 6. The CDR3 sequence is 16 residues long. CDR3 bases: TGTGCCAGCAGCAAACTAGCGGCCCGCTCCTACAATGAGCAGTTCTTC. Protein product: CASSKLAARSYNEQFF.

This clonotype was counted ten times or more. The CDR3 loop reads CASSTGTSDNTEAFF. In nucleotides, the CDR3 is TGCGCCAGCAGCACCGGGACCTCGGACAACACTGAAGCTTTCTTT. The chain carries TRBV5-1 and TRBJ1-1; maybe TRBD1 (5 bases). The CDR3 is 15 residues long. V lost 4 bases and J 2 bases, leaving 15 bases between the germline ends. Germline values: CDR1 SGHRS, CDR2 YFSETQ.

The chain is built from TRBV5-4 and TRBJ2-1, with D hard to call. CDR3 length: 12 amino acids. Trimming shortened V by 3 bases and J by 9 bases, and 10 bases separated the two germline ends. Germline V lookup: CDR1 SGHNT, CDR2 YYREEE (reference sequence). The CDR3 bases are TGTGCCAGCAGCTCGCCGGCCACTGAGCAGTTCTTC. Protein sequence: CASSSPATEQFF.

Only a few counts were recorded for this clonotype. This chain uses TRBV27 with TRBJ2-2; possibly TRBD1 for D (5 bases). V lost 7 bases and J lost 1, with 10 bases in between. The length of the CDR3 is 14 residues. Germline V gives CDR1 MNHEY, CDR2 SMNVEV (reference sequence). CDR3 nucleotides: TGTGCCAGCATGAAGGGGATGAACACCGGGGAGCTGTTTTTT. It codes for CASMKGMNTGELFF.

This chain connects TRBV7-9 to TRBJ1-2; 8 nucleotides agree with TRBD1. Unmatched junction bases numbered 5, after V lost 4 bases and J lost 4 bases. This CDR3 is built from 14 residues. The V gene's germline CDR1 is SEHNR and CDR2 FQNEAQ (reference sequence). The chain's CDR3 is CASSSSDRGYGYTF. For the CDR3, the DNA is TGTGCCAGCAGCTCTTCCGACAGGGGCTATGGCTACACCTTC.

This clonotype turned up a few times. The rearrangement links TRBV5-5 to TRBJ2-7; D might be TRBD2 (7 bases). Germline V gene lookup returns CDR1 SGHKS and CDR2 YYEKEE (reference sequence). The CDR3 is 15 amino acids. V lost 4 bases to trimming and J lost 2 bases, with 16 bases between them. The CDR3: CASSPGGLWAYEQYF. The CDR3 nucleotides are TGTGCCAGCAGCCCGGGGGGCTTATGGGCCTACGAGCAGTACTTC.

This clonotype was picked up a small number of times. This rearrangement joins TRBV29-1 to TRBJ2-3; no reliable D call. V was cut by 1 base and J by 3 bases, with 11 bases left in between. CDR3 length equals 14 residues. Germline-derived CDR1 and CDR2 are SQVTM and ANQGSEA. CDR3 nucleotides: TGCAGCGTTGAAGCCCCTGTCGGGACAGATACGCAGTATTTT. It specifies CSVEAPVGTDTQYF.

Regarding this clonotype: The junction departs from germline at one end; a sequencing error may be responsible. This chain links TRBV4-1 with TRBJ2-1, with D perhaps given as TRBD1 or TRBD2 (6 bases each). CDR1 and CDR2 from the germline V gene are MGHRA and YSYEKL. This CDR3 region has 18 residues. The CDR3 sequence: CANSQFFGGWSTYNEQFF. The CDR3 nucleotides are TGCGCCAACAGCCAGTTTTTCGGGGGCTGGTCGACCTACAATGAGCAGTTCTTC.

Many counts were recorded for this clonotype. This chain joins TRBV29-1 and TRBJ2-3, with D unclear. The CDR3 covers 16 residues. Trimming stripped 3 bases from V and 1 base from J, with 17 bases between. CDR1 is SQVTM and CDR2 is ANQGSEA in the germline V gene. This CDR3 reads CSVELLLVRGTDTQYF. In nucleotides, the CDR3 is TGCAGCGTTGAGCTCCTCTTGGTGCGCGGCACAGATACGCAGTATTTT.

This clonotype appeared a few times. The chain links TRBV27 to TRBJ2-7; 9 bases map to TRBD2. The CDR3 is made up of 15 amino acids. Germline V lookup: CDR1 MNHEY, CDR2 SMNVEV (reference sequence). V shed 5 bases, J shed 4 bases, and the junction held 9 bases outside the gene matches. This CDR3 is CASSASGRSSYEQYF. The CDR3, as DNA: TGTGCCAGCAGTGCGAGCGGGAGGAGCAGTTACGAGCAGTACTTC.

At least ten counts were recorded for this clonotype. V gene TRBV5-1 combines with J gene TRBJ2-3; a possible D gene is TRBD2 (5 bases). CDR1 and CDR2 from the germline V gene are SGHRS and YFSETQ. The CDR3 length is 14 residues. The V end was cut by 4 bases, the J end by 0 bases, with 9 bases between. The CDR3 bases are TGCGCCAGCAGCGAGGGTTATAGCACAGATACGCAGTATTTT. Its translation: CASSEGYSTDTQYF.